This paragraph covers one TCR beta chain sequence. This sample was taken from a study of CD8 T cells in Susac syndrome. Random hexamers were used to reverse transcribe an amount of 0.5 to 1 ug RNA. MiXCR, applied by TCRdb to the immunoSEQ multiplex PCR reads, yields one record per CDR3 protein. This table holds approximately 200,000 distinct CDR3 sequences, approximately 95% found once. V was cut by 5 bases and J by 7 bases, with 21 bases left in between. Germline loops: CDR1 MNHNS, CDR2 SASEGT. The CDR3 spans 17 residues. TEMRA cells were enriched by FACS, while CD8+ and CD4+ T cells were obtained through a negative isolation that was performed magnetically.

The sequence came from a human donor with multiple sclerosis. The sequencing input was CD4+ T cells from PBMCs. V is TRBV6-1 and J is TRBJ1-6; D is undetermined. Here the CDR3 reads CASSPRGAALGNSPLHF. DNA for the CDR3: TGTGCCAGCAGTCCCCGAGGCGCCGCGCTTGGGAATTCACCCCTCCACTTT.